This T cell receptor beta chain was recovered during a study of T cells in women clearing cervical HPV infection. About the research overall: Case blood drawn at lesion detection; control blood after infection cleared.

General observations from the study: T-cell numbers per sample were unknown and may explain richness differences.

The assay was immunoSEQ multiplex PCR, and TCRdb's table has in-frame clones only and misses some. This specimen shows approximately 41,000 clones; the ten leading clones hold 6% to 9%. The CDR3 is 13 amino acids. After removal of 4 bases from V and 7 bases from J, the junction contained 2 bases not matched to a gene. Germline-derived CDR1 and CDR2 are SNHLY and FYNNEI. For this clone: As yet, its antigen is unknown. The read halts 3 residues ahead of the CDR3 end, with the missing end drawn from the germline J gene.

Material: blood buffy coat. The receptor was derived from a woman aged 18-69 years with a cervical HPV16 infection that either progressed to CIN3+ or cleared (not recorded which). J is TRBJ2-1 and V is TRBV2, with TRBD1 identical over 9 bases. The sequenced part of the CDR3 DNA is TGTGCCAGCAGTGTAGACAGGGGGAATGAG. Translating it yields CASSVDRGNE. The whole CDR3 region reads CASSVDRGNEQFF.